Following are 4 T cell receptor beta chains from one sample sequenced in a study of T cells after posttransplantation cyclophosphamide (dated by TCRdb to 2015 to 2016). Library generation was performed with the immunoSEQ multiplex PCR assay. The clones in this table, taken by TCRdb from immuneACCESS, are in-frame only. Not every clone is retained; where verified, under half of the shortfall comes from an unresolved V gene, and the cause of the rest is unknown. Recorded for this sample are approximately 45,000 clones; about 90% of them occurred a single time. The leading ten clones occupy around 3% of the sample. Sequencing was done on a sample of PBMCs. The receptors come from a woman between 50 and 59 years old in good health and a related stem cell transplant donor.

The gene calls are TRBV10-1 and TRBJ2-7; TRBD1 matches 7 bases. Per germline, CDR1 WNHNN and CDR2 SYGVQD (reference sequence). This CDR3 region has 13 residues. The ends lost 5 bases at V and 1 base at J; junction bases unmatched: 2. CDR3 sequence: CASSLTGSYEQYF. CDR3 nucleotide sequence: TGCGCCAGCAGTTTGACAGGGTCCTACGAGCAGTACTTC.

The rearrangement joins TRBV7-9 to TRBJ2-5; TRBD2 aligns across 8 bases. Germline values: CDR1 SEHNR, CDR2 FQNEAQ (reference sequence). With 4 bases clipped from V and 5 bases from J, the junction kept 9 bases outside the gene matches. This CDR3 spans 15 amino acids. CDR3 protein: CASSSLAGGGETQYF. CDR3 DNA sequence: TGTGCCAGCAGCTCCCTTGCGGGAGGAGGGGAGACCCAGTACTTC.

This chain connects TRBV19 to TRBJ1-2; TRBD1 might be the D (5 bases). Germline values: CDR1 LNHDA, CDR2 SQIVND (reference sequence). The CDR3 is made up of 17 amino acids. The V and J ends lost 9 bases and 5 bases respectively, with 28 bases between them. CDR3 bases: TGTGCCAGCAAAAGTTCCGTACTACAGGAAGGCCGGTATGGCTACACCTTC. It yields the protein CASKSSVLQEGRYGYTF. Complete variable domain (other parts from reference TRBV19 and TRBJ1-2): DGGITQSPKYLFRKEGQNVTLSCEQNLNHDAMYWYRQDPGQGLRLIYYSQIVNDFQKGDIAEGYSVSREKKESFPLTVTSAQKNPTAFYLCASKSSVLQEGRYGYTFGSGTRLTVV.

J is TRBJ2-3 and V is TRBV13, with D hard to call. In germline, CDR1 is PRHDT, CDR2 FYEKMQ (reference sequence). This CDR3 spans 14 amino acids. V lost 8 bases and J lost 2, with 14 bases in between. CDR3: CASVWQSFTDTQYF. In DNA, the CDR3 is TGTGCCAGCGTTTGGCAATCTTTCACAGATACGCAGTATTTT.